What follows are 23 T cell receptor beta chains derived from one specimen sequenced in a study of early T cells in non-severe SARS-CoV-2 infection. MiXCR, applied by TCRdb to the 5' RACE reads, yields one record per CDR3 protein. The sample has fewer than 80,000 distinct CDR3 sequences, roughly 4.8% seen once. Source: whole blood, taken at baseline. These receptors all stem from an adult who was a healthcare worker with PCR-confirmed SARS-CoV-2 infection or an uninfected control (not recorded which). The donor label of this sample is uncertain.

This clonotype came up many times. The chain recombines TRBV18 with TRBJ1-1, with TRBD1 identical over 7 bases. From germline, CDR1 is KGHSH and CDR2 LQKENI. The CDR3 totals 15 residues. The ends lost 3 bases at V and 0 bases at J; junction bases unmatched: 4. The CDR3 DNA reads TGTGCCAGCTCACCGGGGACAGACCTGAACACTGAAGCTTTCTTT. It codes for CASSPGTDLNTEAFF. The entire variable domain, with the rest obtained from reference TRBV18 and TRBJ1-1, is as follows: NAGVMQNPRHLVRRRGQEARLRCSPMKGHSHVYWYRQLPEEGLKFMVYLQKENIIDESGMPKERFSAEFPKEGPSILRIQQVVRGDSAAYFCASSPGTDLNTEAFFGQGTRLTVV.

This clonotype was seen at least ten times. The genes are TRBV7-2 and TRBJ1-1; D is unclear. CDR1 is SGHTA and CDR2 is FQGNSA in the germline V gene. CDR3 size: 13 residues. The V end was cut by 5 bases, the J end by 0 bases, with 7 bases between. The CDR3 sequence: CASSPTMNTEAFF. The CDR3 DNA follows: TGTGCCAGCAGCCCTACAATGAACACTGAAGCTTTCTTT.

In its sample, this clonotype is medium-sized. The rearrangement joins TRBV11-2 to TRBJ2-7; D possibly corresponds to TRBD2 (5 bases). Germline CDR1 reads SGHAT; CDR2 reads FQNNGV. Trimming took off 5 bases at V and 5 bases at J, with 10 bases between the two ends. The CDR3 contains 12 residues. CDR3 region: CASSLTRNEQYF. CDR3 nucleotides: TGTGCCAGCAGCCTTACTAGGAACGAGCAGTACTTC.

The chain combines TRBV10-2 with TRBJ1-4; TRBD1 agrees at 11 bases. Germline V gene lookup returns CDR1 WSHSY and CDR2 SAAADI. This CDR3 comprises 15 residues. Germline trimming cut 0 bases from V and 10 bases from J; bases unmatched to any gene: 4. CDR3 in DNA: TGCGCCAGCAGTGAGTCGACGGGACAGGGGGGAAAACTGTTTTTT. This sequence encodes CASSESTGQGGKLFF.

This clonotype appeared once. The chain combines TRBV5-1 with TRBJ1-5, with D unresolved. V lost 0 bases to trimming and J lost 6 bases, with 13 bases between them. The germline V gene has CDR1 SGHRS and CDR2 YFSETQ. CDR3 length: 15 residues. This CDR3 is CASSLEPGRVQPQHF. The CDR3 nucleotides are TGCGCCAGCAGCTTGGAACCGGGAAGGGTTCAGCCCCAGCATTTT. Full variable domain (missing parts from reference TRBV5-1 and TRBJ1-5): KAGVTQTPRYLIKTRGQQVTLSCSPISGHRSVSWYQQTPGQGLQFLFEYFSETQRNKGNFPGRFSGRQFSNSRSEMNVSTLELGDSALYLCASSLEPGRVQPQHFGDGTRLSIL.

This clonotype was counted at least ten times. V usage is TRBV7-2 and J usage is TRBJ2-1; D possibly corresponds to TRBD2 (5 bases). The ends were cut back, 0 bases at V and 2 bases at J, with 8 bases in the middle. Germline CDR1 SGHTA, CDR2 FQGNSA. This CDR3 is 15 amino acids long. CDR3 in amino acids: CASSLAAATYNEQFF. The CDR3 DNA follows: TGTGCCAGCAGCTTAGCAGCGGCTACCTACAATGAGCAGTTCTTC.

This clonotype has ten or more counts. The rearrangement joins TRBV6-5 to TRBJ2-5; 8 nucleotides match TRBD1. The germline V gene has CDR1 MNHEY and CDR2 SVGAGI. Trimming at V came to 6 bases and at J to 6 bases, leaving 9 bases not matched to a gene. This CDR3 region has 14 residues. DNA of the CDR3: TGTGCCAGCAGCCATAGGGACAGGAGGCAGACCCAGTACTTC. It encodes CASSHRDRRQTQYF.

This chain uses TRBV12-3 or TRBV12-4 with TRBJ2-3; 7 bases are shared with TRBD2. The CDR3 consists of 12 residues. V was pared by 8 bases and J by 15 bases, with 14 bases of the junction left unmatched. The CDR3 DNA reads TGTGCCAGCTCAACTCGGGCGGGGGTGATATATTTT. This gives the protein CASSTRAGVIYF.

The J gene is TRBJ2-3, the V gene TRBV24-1; perhaps D is TRBD1 or TRBD2 (6 bases each). Germline CDR1 KGHDR, CDR2 SFDVKD. The CDR3 has 15 residues. The V end was cut by 3 bases, the J end by 6 bases, with 15 bases between. CDR3 sequence reads: CATSDVEGGPDTQYF. The CDR3 region has the DNA TGTGCCACCAGTGATGTTGAGGGGGGCCCGGATACGCAGTATTTT.

This clonotype was observed at least ten times. V is TRBV7-2 and J is TRBJ2-3, with 9 bases aligning to TRBD2. Germline values: CDR1 SGHTA, CDR2 FQGNSA. This CDR3 is built from 17 residues. With V trimmed by 0 bases and J by 2 bases, 6 bases remained unmatched. For the CDR3, the DNA is TGTGCCAGCAGCTTAGCGGGGGTAGCGGGGGCCACAGATACGCAGTATTTT. It is translated as CASSLAGVAGATDTQYF. Full variable domain (rest looked up from reference TRBV7-2 and TRBJ2-3): GAGVSQSPSNKVTEKGKDVELRCDPISGHTALYWYRQSLGQGLEFLIYFQGNSAPDKSGLPSDRFSAERTGGSVSTLTIQRTQQEDSAVYLCASSLAGVAGATDTQYFGPGTRLTVL.

This clonotype occurred many times. V and J are TRBV7-3 and TRBJ2-2; TRBD1 might be the D (5 bases). The CDR3 consists of 16 residues. V dropped 3 bases and J dropped 0 bases, with 11 bases sitting between them. Germline V gene lookup returns CDR1 SGHTA and CDR2 FQGTGA. CDR3 region: CASSLRQNTNTGELFF. The CDR3 bases are TGTGCCAGCAGCTTGCGACAGAATACGAACACCGGGGAGCTGTTTTTT.

The chain is built from TRBV18 and TRBJ2-7, with D perhaps TRBD1 (5 bases). Trimming shortened V by 4 bases and J by 0 bases, and 13 bases separated the two germline ends. The CDR3 extends over 15 amino acids. The germline gives CDR1 KGHSH, CDR2 LQKENI. The CDR3 protein is CASSRSQGISYEQYF. The CDR3 nucleotides read TGTGCCAGCTCACGCTCCCAGGGAATCTCCTACGAGCAGTACTTC.

CDR3 protein: CASSFTGRDNYGYTF. CDR3 DNA: TGTGCCAGCAGTTTTACGGGCAGGGACAACTATGGCTACACCTTC. This chain uses TRBV6-5 with TRBJ1-2, with a tentative D call TRBD1 (5 bases). CDR1 and CDR2 from the germline V gene are MNHEY and SVGAGI. The V end was cut by 4 bases, the J end by 2 bases, with 14 bases between. CDR3 length: 15 residues.

This clonotype was detected ten times or more. V usage is TRBV3-1 and J usage is TRBJ1-2, with D possibly matching TRBD1 (5 bases). Trimming pared 4 bases from V and 8 bases from J, leaving 14 bases between. The CDR3 contains 13 residues. The germline V gene encodes CDR1 LGHDT and CDR2 YNNKEL (reference sequence). Here the CDR3 reads CASSRRGTGGYTF. In DNA, the CDR3 is TGTGCCAGCAGCCGTCGAGGGACGGGCGGCTACACCTTC.

This clonotype was seen a few times. The chain links TRBV7-2 to TRBJ2-2, with D hard to call. Germline CDR1 is SGHTA and CDR2 is FQGNSA. Trimming left V 0 bases short and J 6 bases short, with 11 bases between. There are 15 residues in the CDR3. The CDR3 DNA reads TGTGCCAGCAGCTTAGCCCCGGGTGCGGCCGGGGAGCTGTTTTTT. This encodes CASSLAPGAAGELFF.

This clonotype was counted between two and nine times. The rearrangement uses TRBV3-1 and TRBJ1-2; the match to TRBD1 covers 8 bases. The trim removed 3 bases at V and 8 bases at J, leaving 20 bases unmatched. Per germline, CDR1 LGHDT and CDR2 YNNKEL (reference sequence). The CDR3 runs 18 residues. CDR3: CASSHPRQGAYSFRGYTF. CDR3 DNA: TGTGCCAGCAGCCACCCCCGGCAGGGGGCCTATTCCTTTAGGGGCTACACCTTC.

This clonotype was observed many times. The genes are TRBV6-6 and TRBJ1-5; TRBD1 matches at 8 bases. Germline CDR1 MNHNY, CDR2 SVGAGI (reference sequence). With 10 bases clipped from V and 3 bases from J, the junction kept 2 bases outside the gene matches. CDR3 length: 12 residues. In nucleotides, the CDR3 is TGTGCCATCCAGGGGGCCAATCAGCCCCAGCATTTT. It yields the protein CAIQGANQPQHF.

The chain is built from TRBV7-3 and TRBJ2-5; 13 nucleotides agree with TRBD2. The junction had 6 bases not matched to a gene; V was cut back by 6 bases and J by 5 bases. This CDR3 comprises 15 residues. CDR1 is SGHTA, CDR2 FQGTGA, per germline. In nucleotides, the CDR3 is TGTGCCAGCAGGAACGGACTAGCGGGGGTGGAGACCCAGTACTTC. Translated: CASRNGLAGVETQYF.

The table lists this clonotype with many counts. J is TRBJ1-2 and V is TRBV7-6; D is perhaps TRBD1 (6 bases). This CDR3 comprises 16 residues. V was pared by 1 base and J by 4 bases, with 16 bases between. From germline, CDR1 is SGHVS and CDR2 FNYEAQ. The CDR3, as DNA: TGTGCCAGCAGCTTAGTATTATGGGGGGCGCCCTATGGCTACACCTTC. Its protein product is CASSLVLWGAPYGYTF.

This clonotype was seen a few times. The V and J genes are TRBV6-1 and TRBJ2-7, with unresolved D. CDR1 MNHNS and CDR2 SASEGT come from the germline V gene. The ends were cut back, 10 bases at V and 10 bases at J, with 11 bases in the middle. There are 9 residues in the CDR3. The CDR3 loop reads CATGAEQYF. The CDR3 DNA is TGTGCCACCGGCGCCGAACAGTACTTC.

This clonotype was found many times. The chain has TRBV4-3 and TRBJ1-2; the D is unclear. CDR1 and CDR2 (germline): LGHNA, YSLEER. The CDR3 has 16 residues. V was trimmed by 1 base and J by 0 bases, leaving 12 bases between them. For the CDR3, the DNA is TGCGCCAGCAGCCAAGTTGGTTCCATAGCTAACTATGGCTACACCTTC. Encoded protein: CASSQVGSIANYGYTF.

This clonotype was seen a few times. The rearrangement uses TRBV14 and TRBJ2-7; TRBD2 matches at 7 bases. The CDR3 covers 15 residues. Germline CDR1 reads SGHDN; CDR2 reads FVKESK. Losses at the gene ends were 4 bases for V and 0 bases for J; bases not matched to a gene: 6. In DNA form, the CDR3 reads TGTGCCAGCAGCCCCTTGCGGGGGAGCTCCTACGAGCAGTACTTC. Translating it yields CASSPLRGSSYEQYF.

Only a few counts were recorded for this clonotype. The rearrangement joins TRBV6-2 or TRBV6-3 to TRBJ1-1, with 9 nucleotides matching TRBD1. The germline gives CDR1 MNHEY, CDR2 SVGEGT. Unmatched junction bases numbered 10, after V lost 3 bases and J lost 5 bases. The CDR3 is 16 residues long. CDR3 nucleotides: TGTGCCAGCAGTTATCAGGACAGGGGTCGAAAAACTGAAGCTTTCTTT. It yields the protein CASSYQDRGRKTEAFF.